The next 28 T cell receptor beta chains were all read from a single sample in a study of regulatory T cells in long-lasting Graves disease. Arm-PCR of CDR3 regions and iRepertoire HTBI primers were the basis on which TCR beta libraries were built. TCRdb passed the multiplex PCR reads through MiXCR, listing each CDR3 protein once. In the table there are 200,000 to 250,000 distinct CDR3 sequences, 20% to 25% of which are singletons. Time point reported: newly diagnosed GD, antithyroid drugs for less than 3 months. The TCR library used RNA extracted from PBMCs. The material sequenced was peripheral blood mononuclear cells (PBMCs), taken at new diagnosis, from a patient treated with antithyroid drugs. Source of these receptors: a female donor with Graves disease.

A note on this clonotype: One base separates it from a far larger clone, so it is likely a read error. The chain has TRBV7-8 and TRBJ2-5; perhaps TRBD2 as D (5 bases). CDR1 and CDR2 (germline): SGHVS, FQNEAQ. The CDR3 loop spans 14 amino acids. V lost 3 bases to trimming and J lost 11 bases, with 19 bases between them. The CDR3 DNA is TGTGCCAGCAGCTTCCCAGCGGCCTACAATGAGCAGTACTTC. Its translation is CASSFPAAYNEQYF. Full variable domain (remainder filled in from reference TRBV7-8 and TRBJ2-5): GAGVSQSPRYKVAKRGQDVALRCDPISGHVSLFWYQQALGQGPEFLTYFQNEAQLDKSGLPSDRFFAERPEGSVSTLKIQRTQQEDSAVYLCASSFPAAYNEQYFGPGTRLLVL.

This clonotype was seen at least ten times. The chain joins TRBV6-2 or TRBV6-3 to TRBJ2-7, with D tentatively TRBD1 (7 bases). CDR1 and CDR2 (germline): MNHEY, SVGEGT. There are 15 residues in the CDR3. V was shortened by 5 bases and J by 0 bases, with 14 bases between the two germline ends. CDR3 residues: CASSGRTGNSYEQYF. CDR3 in DNA: TGTGCCAGCAGTGGGAGGACAGGCAACTCCTACGAGCAGTACTTC.

V is TRBV7-2 and J is TRBJ2-7, with TRBD2 matching 10 bases. The CDR3 sequence is 15 residues long. CDR1 and CDR2 from the germline V gene are SGHTA and FQGNSA. The ends lost 5 bases at V and 2 bases at J; junction bases unmatched: 6. CDR3 sequence: CASSDRTSGPYEQYF. For the CDR3, the DNA is TGTGCCAGCAGCGACCGGACTAGCGGTCCCTACGAGCAGTACTTC.

In this sample, this clonotype turned up many times. This sequence joins TRBV11-2 and TRBJ2-5, with D possibly matching TRBD1 (7 bases). Germline V gene sequence: CDR1 SGHAT, CDR2 FQNNGV. CDR3 size: 15 residues. The V end was cut by 2 bases, the J end by 5 bases, with 15 bases between. The CDR3 protein is CASSLSQGDWETQYF. The CDR3 DNA is TGTGCCAGCAGCTTATCCCAGGGGGACTGGGAGACCCAGTACTTC.

Worth noting for this clonotype: This may be a read error, as it is one base from a much larger clone. The chain employs TRBV7-3 and TRBJ2-7; possibly TRBD2 for D (6 bases). Trimming took 2 bases from V and 7 from J, leaving 18 bases between them. CDR1 and CDR2 from the germline V gene are SGHTA and FQGTGA. The CDR3 is 15 amino acids. The CDR3 reads CASSLDGRTYNEQYF. In DNA form, the CDR3 reads TGTGCCAGCAGCTTAGACGGGAGAACCTACAATGAGCAGTACTTC.

This clonotype was recorded a few times. The chain recombines TRBV6-1 with TRBJ2-1; possible D gene TRBD2, 5 bases. V lost 6 bases and J 6 bases, leaving 18 bases between the germline ends. The CDR3 runs to 15 residues. Per the germline V gene, CDR1 is MNHNS and CDR2 is SASEGT. The CDR3 DNA reads TGTGCCAGCAGATACTCCGGGGTAATTTCCAATGAGCAGTTCTTC. Its translation is CASRYSGVISNEQFF.

This clonotype was picked up many times. The chain joins TRBV20-1 to TRBJ1-6; D unclear. This CDR3 spans 16 amino acids. Germline V lookup: CDR1 DFQATT, CDR2 SNEGSKA (reference sequence). V was pared by 4 bases and J by 1 base, with 14 bases between. The CDR3 loop reads CSATLQRGSYNSPLHF. The CDR3 coding sequence is TGCAGTGCTACCCTGCAGAGAGGGTCCTATAATTCACCCCTCCACTTT.

This clonotype was counted between two and nine times. The V gene is TRBV4-1, the J gene TRBJ1-3; D not certain. V lost 4 bases to trimming and J lost 0 bases, with 4 bases between them. CDR1 is MGHRA, CDR2 YSYEKL, per germline. The CDR3 totals 13 residues. CDR3 in amino acids: CASSPHSGNTIYF. The CDR3 DNA reads TGCGCCAGCAGCCCGCACTCTGGAAACACCATATATTTT.

There are many counts of this clonotype. J is TRBJ1-5 and V is TRBV19; D gene uncertain. Trimming left V 3 bases short and J 3 bases short, with 3 bases between. CDR1 and CDR2 (germline): LNHDA, SQIVND (reference sequence). The CDR3 covers 12 residues. The CDR3 loop reads CASSIFNQPQHF. The CDR3, as DNA: TGTGCCAGTAGTATTTTCAATCAGCCCCAGCATTTT.

Only a few counts were recorded for this clonotype. This chain joins TRBV6-2 or TRBV6-3 and TRBJ2-5; D possibly uses TRBD1 or TRBD2 (6 bases each). This CDR3 spans 15 amino acids. The germline gives CDR1 MNHEY, CDR2 SVGEGT. Trimming took off 6 bases at V and 2 bases at J, with 16 bases between the two ends. The CDR3 nucleotides are TGTGCCAGCAGCGGCCGTGGGGGGCCACAAGAGACCCAGTACTTC. Its protein is CASSGRGGPQETQYF.

This clonotype was recorded at least ten times. The V and J genes are TRBV11-2 and TRBJ1-2, with 8 bases that match TRBD1. Germline CDR1 SGHAT, CDR2 FQNNGV. The CDR3 has 14 residues. V lost 2 bases and J lost 4; bases outside the gene matches: 3. Here the CDR3 DNA reads TGTGCCAGCAGCTTACAGGGGGCCGGCTATGGCTACACCTTC. Translation gives CASSLQGAGYGYTF.

In this sample, this clonotype turned up a few times. J is TRBJ2-5 and V is TRBV6-1, with 9 bases that match TRBD2. Germline values: CDR1 MNHNS, CDR2 SASEGT. V was clipped by 11 bases and J by 5 bases; unmatched bases: 9. CDR3 size: 13 residues. The DNA for the CDR3 is TGTGCCTTACAAGCGGGGGGTTCGGAGACCCAGTACTTC. Translation gives CALQAGGSETQYF.

This clonotype occurred many times. The J gene is TRBJ2-2, the V gene TRBV2; 11 positions agree with TRBD2. The CDR3 spans 15 residues. Germline V CDR1 and CDR2: SNHLY, FYNNEI. CDR3 in DNA: TGTGCGTCAAGGGTTCTAGCGGGGGGTACCGGGGAGCTGTTTTTT. Translated, it gives CASRVLAGGTGELFF.

This clonotype was observed at least ten times. This chain links TRBV7-2 with TRBJ2-4, with 8 positions matching TRBD2. Trimming took 6 bases from V and 8 from J; bases not matched to a gene: 18. The CDR3 has 17 residues. Germline assignment: CDR1 SGHTA and CDR2 FQGNSA. The CDR3 region is CASRGDGGGLRRDIQYF. The DNA for the CDR3 is TGTGCCAGCAGAGGGGATGGCGGGGGGTTGAGGAGGGACATTCAGTACTTC.

This clonotype was detected ten times or more. The chain is built from TRBV4-1 and TRBJ2-1, with 11 nucleotides matching TRBD1. Looked up from germline, CDR1 is MGHRA and CDR2 is YSYEKL. The CDR3 is made up of 16 amino acids. After removal of 3 bases from V and 4 bases from J, the junction contained 5 bases not matched to a gene. The DNA of the CDR3 is TGCGCCAGCAGCCACGTCGGGACAGGGGGATACAATGAGCAGTTCTTC. It yields the protein CASSHVGTGGYNEQFF.

The chain employs TRBV18 and TRBJ2-7; TRBD2 aligns across 7 bases. Trimming took 5 bases from V and 5 from J; bases not matched to a gene: 15. Germline V lookup: CDR1 KGHSH, CDR2 LQKENI. CDR3 length: 16 amino acids. The CDR3 bases are TGTGCCAGCTCATTCGCTCGAGCGGGGACCGGCGACGAGCAGTACTTC. Translated, it gives CASSFARAGTGDEQYF.

This clonotype was detected many times. The CDR3 DNA follows: TGTGCCAGCAGCTTAGAGAGCCCCACAGATACGCAGTATTTT. Translated, it gives CASSLESPTDTQYF. V is TRBV7-8 and J is TRBJ2-3; the D is unclear. From germline, CDR1 is SGHVS and CDR2 FQNEAQ. The V and J ends lost 1 base and 2 bases respectively, with 7 bases between them. This CDR3 contains 14 residues.

This clonotype has at least ten counts. V gene TRBV9 combines with J gene TRBJ2-3; 7 nucleotides line up with TRBD2. The J segment lost 1 base and the V segment lost 0 bases, leaving 5 bases of the junction unmatched. The CDR3 has 16 amino acids. The germline V gene has CDR1 SGDLS and CDR2 YYNGEE. The CDR3 bases are TGTGCCAGCAGCGTAGATTTGGCGGGAGGCACAGATACGCAGTATTTT. Translated: CASSVDLAGGTDTQYF.

The CDR3 loop is CASSPRTDADTQYF. CDR3 nucleotide sequence: TGTGCCAGTAGTCCCCGGACGGATGCAGATACGCAGTATTTT. The chain employs TRBV19 and TRBJ2-3; D gene uncertain. The CDR3 totals 14 residues. The germline CDR1 and CDR2 sequences are LNHDA and SQIVND (reference sequence). With 5 bases removed from V and 4 bases from J, the gap between germline ends came to 13 bases.

V is TRBV10-3 and J is TRBJ2-3, with D perhaps matching TRBD1 or TRBD2 (5 bases each). The CDR3 loop spans 17 amino acids. The germline CDR1 and CDR2 sequences are ENHRY and SYGVKD. V lost 4 bases to trimming and J lost 2 bases, with 19 bases between them. CDR3 in amino acids: CAISVSNLPGTTDTQYF. The CDR3 nucleotides read TGTGCCATCAGTGTTTCTAACCTACCAGGGACCACAGATACGCAGTATTTT.

The chain joins TRBV2 to TRBJ1-2; TRBD1 might be the D (6 bases). Trimming took 8 bases from V and 8 from J, leaving 18 bases between them. Germline CDR1 SNHLY, CDR2 FYNNEI. There are 13 residues in the CDR3. The CDR3 protein is CASSPGLGAGYTF. The CDR3, as DNA: TGTGCCAGCTCCCCTGGATTGGGGGCCGGCTACACCTTC. Based on the CDR3 plus reference TRBV2 and TRBJ1-2, the full variable domain is EPEVTQTPSHQVTQMGQEVILRCVPISNHLYFYWYRQILGQKVEFLVSFYNNEISEKSEIFDDQFSVERPDGSNFTLKIRSTKLEDSAMYFCASSPGLGAGYTFGSGTRLTVV.

The table lists this clonotype with many counts. The chain has TRBV20-1 and TRBJ1-5; a weak D match, TRBD1 (5 bases). Deletions cut 6 bases from V and 5 bases from J, with 20 bases between. The CDR3 contains 15 residues. Germline CDR1 reads DFQATT; CDR2 reads SNEGSKA (reference sequence). CDR3 amino acids: CSAAARGRDHQPQHF. The CDR3 DNA sequence: TGCAGTGCAGCTGCGCGGGGGAGGGATCATCAGCCCCAGCATTTT.

This clonotype was observed many times. The chain has TRBV20-1 and TRBJ2-7; possible D gene TRBD2, 6 bases. The CDR3 spans 12 residues. The V end lost 3 bases, the J end lost 3 bases, and 9 bases lay between the germline ends. Looked up from germline, CDR1 is DFQATT and CDR2 is SNEGSKA (reference sequence). In nucleotides, the CDR3 is TGCAGTGCTAGTACGGGAGACTACGAGCAGTACTTC. Its protein is CSASTGDYEQYF.

This clonotype was found many times. The rearrangement uses TRBV28 and TRBJ1-6; TRBD1 matches 11 bases. V shed 7 bases, J shed 9 bases, and the junction held 11 bases outside the gene matches. Germline values: CDR1 MDHEN, CDR2 SYDVKM. The CDR3 is 16 amino acids. Here the CDR3 reads CASTLRGTGGFSPLHF. The CDR3 nucleotides are TGTGCCAGCACCCTCAGAGGGACAGGGGGATTTTCACCCCTCCACTTT.

There are many counts of this clonotype. The chain combines TRBV20-1 with TRBJ2-1; 10 bases agree with TRBD2. V shed 0 bases, J shed 6 bases, and the junction held 5 bases outside the gene matches. The CDR3 runs to 15 residues. Germline loops: CDR1 DFQATT, CDR2 SNEGSKA (reference sequence). The CDR3 here is CSARDLGLAVNEQFF. CDR3 coding DNA: TGCAGTGCTAGAGATCTAGGACTAGCGGTCAATGAGCAGTTCTTC.

This chain joins TRBV11-1 and TRBJ2-1, with 13 nucleotides matching TRBD2. Germline CDR1 SGHAT, CDR2 FQDESV (reference sequence). The CDR3 spans 15 residues. Trimming took 5 bases from V and 5 from J; bases not matched to a gene: 3. The CDR3 reads CASSAGLAGNNEQFF. The CDR3 coding sequence is TGTGCCAGCAGCGCGGGACTAGCGGGGAACAATGAGCAGTTCTTC.

The chain recombines TRBV11-2 with TRBJ2-3; D is ambiguous. Matching the DNA end better, TRBJ2-7 makes the J call doubtful. This CDR3 has 15 amino acids. The germline V gene encodes CDR1 SGHAT and CDR2 FQNNGV. The CDR3 region is CASSLGWASGYEQYF. Written as DNA, the CDR3 is TGTGCCAGCAGCTTAGGCTGGGCGTCTGGCTACGAGCAGTACTTC.

This clonotype has at least ten counts. J is TRBJ1-5 and V is TRBV7-2; possibly TRBD1 for D (5 bases). This CDR3 is 14 amino acids long. Germline V lookup: CDR1 SGHTA, CDR2 FQGNSA. Trimming cost V 3 bases and J 6 bases, with 12 bases left between them. CDR3 sequence (DNA): TGTGCCAGCAGCTTTCCGGGGGAGGGTCAGCCCCAGCATTTT. This gives the protein CASSFPGEGQPQHF.